The rows below give T cell receptor beta chains drawn from one sample of a study of follicular helper T cells after annual influenza vaccination. Sequencing used immunoSEQ multiplex PCR; TCRdb keeps in-frame clones, though not all of them. The table has approximately 25,000 clones, 70% to 90% seen once. The sequences come from CXCR5+ CD38- circulating T follicular helper cells from blood, collected on the day of influenza vaccination. These receptors all come from an adult who received the influenza vaccine. The CDR3 runs from the conserved cysteine through the conserved F or W. A D gene is named only where the DNA matches it firmly. For some rows the clone size is stated as once, few or many, or as a class when expanded; others skip it.

d_call: NA
clone_size: NA
v_call: TRBV4-2
j_call: TRBJ2-2
cdr3_aa: CASSQEFIGELFF
cdr3_nt: TGTGCCAGCAGCCAAGAATTCATCGGGGAGCTGTTTTTT

d_call: NA
clone_size: NA
v_call: TRBV4-1
j_call: TRBJ2-3
cdr3_aa: CASSLGRLTDTQYF
cdr3_nt: TGCGCCAGCAGCCTGGGCAGGCTCACAGATACGCAGTATTTT

d_call: NA
clone_size: NA
v_call: TRBV11-1
j_call: TRBJ2-6
cdr3_aa: CASSFQGYGANVLTF
cdr3_nt: TGTGCCAGCAGCTTTCAGGGTTACGGGGCCAACGTCCTGACTTTC

d_call: NA
clone_size: NA
v_call: TRBV7-9
j_call: TRBJ2-3
cdr3_aa: CASSSLQGSGTDTQYF
cdr3_nt: TGTGCCAGCAGCTCCCTGCAGGGCTCGGGCACAGATACGCAGTATTTT

d_call: TRBD2
clone_size: once
v_call: TRBV27
j_call: TRBJ2-1
cdr3_aa: CASSMGLAWSEQFF
cdr3_nt: TGTGCCAGCAGTATGGGACTAGCATGGAGTGAGCAGTTCTTC

d_call: NA
clone_size: once
v_call: TRBV19
j_call: TRBJ1-1
cdr3_aa: CASSRQFNTEAFF
cdr3_nt: TGTGCCAGTAGTAGACAGTTTAACACTGAAGCTTTCTTT

d_call: NA
clone_size: NA
v_call: TRBV4-2
j_call: TRBJ1-5
cdr3_aa: CASNSRAGGNQPQHF
cdr3_nt: TGTGCCAGCAACTCAAGAGCGGGGGGAAATCAGCCCCAGCATTTT

d_call: NA
clone_size: NA
v_call: TRBV10-3
j_call: TRBJ1-4
cdr3_aa: CAISESGGANEKLFF
cdr3_nt: TGTGCCATCAGTGAGTCCGGAGGGGCTAATGAAAAACTGTTTTTT

d_call: NA
clone_size: NA
v_call: TRBV7-2
j_call: TRBJ2-3
cdr3_aa: CASSYGYRTDTQYF
cdr3_nt: TGTGCCAGCAGCTACGGTTATCGCACAGATACGCAGTATTTT

d_call: NA
clone_size: NA
v_call: TRBV5-6
j_call: TRBJ2-2
cdr3_aa: CASRYWTANTGELFF
cdr3_nt: TGTGCCAGCAGGTATTGGACAGCGAACACCGGGGAGCTGTTTTTT

d_call: TRBD1
clone_size: NA
v_call: TRBV28
j_call: TRBJ2-5
cdr3_aa: CASSLGQPPTQYF
cdr3_nt: TGTGCCAGCAGTTTGGGACAGCCCCCGACCCAGTACTTC

d_call: NA
clone_size: NA
v_call: TRBV5-6
j_call: TRBJ1-2
cdr3_aa: CASSPGGGDYGYTF
cdr3_nt: TGTGCCAGCAGCCCGGGCGGGGGCGACTATGGCTACACCTTC

d_call: TRBD1
clone_size: NA
v_call: TRBV7-9
j_call: TRBJ2-7
cdr3_aa: CASSPLGDRGDEQYF
cdr3_nt: TGTGCCAGCAGCCCTTTGGGGGACAGGGGTGACGAGCAGTACTTC

d_call: NA
clone_size: NA
v_call: TRBV7-2
j_call: TRBJ2-5
cdr3_aa: CASSLKQETQYF
cdr3_nt: TGTGCCAGCAGCCTTAAACAAGAGACCCAGTACTTC

d_call: NA
clone_size: NA
v_call: TRBV6-5
j_call: TRBJ1-6
cdr3_aa: CASRVFSDSPLHF
cdr3_nt: TGTGCCAGCAGGGTTTTTAGCGATTCACCCCTCCACTTT

d_call: NA
clone_size: NA
v_call: TRBV5-4
j_call: TRBJ2-7
cdr3_aa: CASSLLGGGRGYEQYF
cdr3_nt: TGTGCCAGCAGCCTCCTTGGGGGCGGGAGAGGATACGAGCAGTACTTC

d_call: TRBD1
clone_size: NA
v_call: TRBV7-2
j_call: TRBJ2-7
cdr3_aa: CASSFPGQLPQYF
cdr3_nt: TGTGCCAGCAGCTTTCCGGGACAGCTACCCCAGTACTTC

d_call: TRBD2
clone_size: NA
v_call: TRBV30
j_call: TRBJ2-2
cdr3_aa: CAWSVRSGRNTGELFF
cdr3_nt: TGTGCCTGGAGTGTACGAAGCGGGAGGAACACCGGGGAGCTGTTTTTT

d_call: NA
clone_size: NA
v_call: TRBV18
j_call: TRBJ1-2
cdr3_aa: CASSPSTGTTNPYGYTF
cdr3_nt: TGTGCCAGCTCACCGTCCACCGGGACTACAAACCCTTATGGCTACACCTTC